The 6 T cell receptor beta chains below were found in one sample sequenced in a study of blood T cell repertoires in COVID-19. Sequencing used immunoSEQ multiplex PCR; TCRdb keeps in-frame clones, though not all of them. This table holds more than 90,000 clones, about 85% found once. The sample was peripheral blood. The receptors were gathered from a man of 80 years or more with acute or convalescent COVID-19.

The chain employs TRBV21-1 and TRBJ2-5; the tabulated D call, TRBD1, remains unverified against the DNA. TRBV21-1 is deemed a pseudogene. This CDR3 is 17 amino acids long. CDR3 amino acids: CASSKALGRGPQETQYF. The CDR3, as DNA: TGTGCCAGCAGCAAAGCGCTCGGCAGGGGCCCTCAAGAGACCCAGTACTTC.

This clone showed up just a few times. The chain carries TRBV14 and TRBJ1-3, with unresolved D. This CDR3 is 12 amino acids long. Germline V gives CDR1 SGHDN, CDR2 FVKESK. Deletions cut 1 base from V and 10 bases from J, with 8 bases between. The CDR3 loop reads CASSQAGQTIYF. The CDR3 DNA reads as TGTGCCAGCAGCCAAGCAGGCCAAACCATATATTTT.

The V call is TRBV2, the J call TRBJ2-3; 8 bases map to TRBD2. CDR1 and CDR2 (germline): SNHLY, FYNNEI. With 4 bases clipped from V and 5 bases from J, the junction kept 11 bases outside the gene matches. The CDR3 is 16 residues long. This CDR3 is CASSVTGTRRGDTQYF. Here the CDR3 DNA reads TGTGCCAGCAGTGTGACCGGGACTAGGCGGGGAGATACGCAGTATTTT.

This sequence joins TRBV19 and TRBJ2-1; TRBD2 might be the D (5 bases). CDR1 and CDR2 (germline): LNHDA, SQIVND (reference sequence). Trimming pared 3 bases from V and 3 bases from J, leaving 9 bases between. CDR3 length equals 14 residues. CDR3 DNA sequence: TGTGCCAGTAGTATTCGGAGCGGCTACAATGAGCAGTTCTTC. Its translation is CASSIRSGYNEQFF.

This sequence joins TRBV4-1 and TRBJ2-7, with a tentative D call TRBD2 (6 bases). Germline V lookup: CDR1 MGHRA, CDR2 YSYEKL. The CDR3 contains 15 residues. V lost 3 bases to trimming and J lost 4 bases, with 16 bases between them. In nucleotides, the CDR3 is TGCGCCAGCAGCCAGGAACAAACGGGGGTGTACGAGCAGTACTTC. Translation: CASSQEQTGVYEQYF.

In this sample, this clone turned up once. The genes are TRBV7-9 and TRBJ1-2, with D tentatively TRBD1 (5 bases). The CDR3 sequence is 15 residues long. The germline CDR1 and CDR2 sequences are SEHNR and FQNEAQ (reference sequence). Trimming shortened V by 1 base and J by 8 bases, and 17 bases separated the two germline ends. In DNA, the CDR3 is TGTGCCAGCAGCTTAGACCAGGGCGCAGTCGTCGGCTACACCTTC. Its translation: CASSLDQGAVVGYTF. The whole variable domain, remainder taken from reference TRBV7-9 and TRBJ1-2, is DTGVSQNPRHKITKRGQNVTFRCDPISEHNRLYWYRQTLGQGPEFLTYFQNEAQLEKSRLLSDRFSAERPKGSFSTLEIQRTEQGDSAMYLCASSLDQGAVVGYTFGSGTRLTVV.